This entry lists 27 T cell receptor beta chains sequenced from one sample in a study of post-analysis software for immune sequencing data. Antigen specificity for these receptors is unknown. Presence of unique molecular identifiers characterized the TCR beta cDNA libraries. TCRdb ran MiXCR on the PCR reads and lists one entry per CDR3 protein. The sample contains 350,000 to 500,000 distinct CDR3 sequences, roughly 38% of which appear only once. Study-wide findings and caveats: Higher frequency in patients than in controls was seen for roughly five TRBV segments, with TRBV5-6, TRBV5-1 and TRBV20-1 among them.

The sample taken for sequencing was blood. These receptors came from a girl aged 2 to 10 with multiple sclerosis.

This clonotype was observed a few times. Here the CDR3 DNA reads TGTGCCAGCAGTCCGATTGGGGACAGGGGGTACGGCTACACCTTC. Protein product: CASSPIGDRGYGYTF. The chain joins TRBV6-2 or TRBV6-3 to TRBJ1-2; 11 bases are shared with TRBD1. V lost 5 bases to trimming and J lost 8 bases; unmatched junction nucleotides: 10. The CDR3 sequence is 15 residues long. Germline lookup yields CDR1 MNHEY and CDR2 SVGEGT.

The gene calls are TRBV6-6 and TRBJ2-3, with D uncertain. The germline gives CDR1 MNHNY, CDR2 SVGAGI (reference sequence). This CDR3 has 13 amino acids. The ends were cut back, 3 bases at V and 2 bases at J, with 6 bases in the middle. The CDR3 loop reads CASSYPLTDTQYF. The CDR3 region has the DNA TGTGCCAGCAGTTATCCACTCACAGATACGCAGTATTTT.

This clonotype was detected a few times. The V call is TRBV4-3, the J call TRBJ1-4; D gene ambiguous. The ends were cut back, 3 bases at V and 0 bases at J, with 11 bases in the middle. Germline loops: CDR1 LGHNA, CDR2 YSLEER. This CDR3 is built from 16 residues. DNA for the CDR3: TGCGCCAGCAGCCAGAGGCCAGGACCAACTAATGAAAAACTGTTTTTT. Translated, it gives CASSQRPGPTNEKLFF.

This sequence joins TRBV7-2 and TRBJ2-7, with TRBD2 matching 8 bases. V shed 1 base and J 2 bases; nucleotides not matched to a gene: 7. The CDR3 is 16 residues long. CDR1 is SGHTA and CDR2 is FQGNSA in the germline V gene. The CDR3 bases are TGTGCCAGCAGCTTAGGTGGCGGGAGGATTGCCTACGAGCAGTACTTC. Translation gives CASSLGGGRIAYEQYF.

The rearrangement links TRBV27 to TRBJ1-6, with D unresolved. V was shortened by 5 bases and J by 3 bases, with 14 bases between the two germline ends. CDR3 length equals 16 residues. The germline gives CDR1 MNHEY, CDR2 SMNVEV (reference sequence). This chain's CDR3 is CASSPTGQNYNSPLHF. DNA of the CDR3: TGTGCCAGCAGTCCCACCGGGCAGAACTATAATTCACCCCTCCACTTT.

This clonotype has just a few counts. The chain recombines TRBV20-1 with TRBJ2-7; D is possibly TRBD2 (5 bases). The CDR3 extends over 13 amino acids. Trimming left V 3 bases short and J 5 bases short, with 14 bases between. Germline assignment: CDR1 DFQATT and CDR2 SNEGSKA (reference sequence). CDR3 DNA: TGCAGTGCTAGCGTAGCGCCTGGGAACGAGCAGTACTTC. Its protein product is CSASVAPGNEQYF.

This chain links TRBV11-2 with TRBJ2-3; D is perhaps TRBD2 (5 bases). The CDR3 is 16 amino acids. The germline gives CDR1 SGHAT, CDR2 FQNNGV. V was pared by 3 bases and J by 0 bases, with 13 bases between. CDR3 bases: TGTGCCAGCAGCTTCCGACTACCAACTAGCACAGATACGCAGTATTTT. Translation: CASSFRLPTSTDTQYF.

There are a few counts of this clonotype. The missing conserved phenylalanine or tryptophan at the end of this CDR3 makes a read error likely. The rearrangement uses TRBV11-1 and TRBJ2-1; D is uncertain. CDR3 size: 16 residues. V was clipped by 3 bases and J by 0 bases, with 12 bases between them. Germline loops: CDR1 SGHAT, CDR2 FQDESV (reference sequence). The CDR3 spells CASSFGRYYSYNEQFS. The DNA for the CDR3 is TGTGCCAGCAGCTTCGGACGGTATTACTCCTACAATGAGCAGTTCTCC.

This clonotype showed up many times. The rearrangement links TRBV6-6 to TRBJ2-3, with 12 bases that match TRBD2. CDR3 length: 16 residues. The J segment lost 5 bases and the V segment lost 6 bases, leaving 9 bases of the junction unmatched. Germline V gene lookup returns CDR1 MNHNY and CDR2 SVGAGI (reference sequence). The CDR3 DNA is TGTGCCAGCAGCCCCTGGACTAGCGGGGAGGAAGATACGCAGTATTTT. Translating gives CASSPWTSGEEDTQYF.

This clonotype was recorded a few times. J is TRBJ1-2 and V is TRBV20-1, with no clear D. Trimming stripped 0 bases from V and 6 bases from J, with 20 bases between. Germline values: CDR1 DFQATT, CDR2 SNEGSKA (reference sequence). The CDR3 is made up of 16 amino acids. The CDR3 loop is CSARDPNRLRADGYTF. Written as DNA, the CDR3 is TGCAGTGCTAGAGACCCCAACCGACTACGTGCTGATGGCTACACCTTC.

The table lists this clonotype with a few counts. The chain has TRBV5-1 and TRBJ1-2, with TRBD1 matching over 11 bases. The trim removed 4 bases at V and 3 bases at J, leaving 2 bases unmatched. The CDR3 contains 14 residues. From germline, CDR1 is SGHRS and CDR2 YFSETQ. The CDR3 spells CASSQGQGDYGYTF. DNA of the CDR3: TGCGCCAGCAGCCAGGGACAGGGGGACTATGGCTACACCTTC.

The CDR3 DNA is TGCAGTGCTTGGCTGGATACGCAGTATTTT. Its translation is CSAWLDTQYF. This chain uses TRBV20-1 with TRBJ2-3; D is ambiguous. Per the germline V gene, CDR1 is DFQATT and CDR2 is SNEGSKA (reference sequence). Trimming removed 5 bases from V and 6 bases from J, with 6 bases in between. The CDR3 contains 10 residues.

In the case of this clonotype: One junction end disagrees with the germline gene, perhaps due to a read error. The chain links TRBV3-1 to TRBJ1-4; D remains unclear. The CDR3 has 13 amino acids. Germline CDR1 and CDR2: LGHDT and YNNKEL (reference sequence). The CDR3 is CASSQFLNDKLFF. CDR3 bases: TGTGCCAGCAGCCAATTTTTAAATGACAAACTGTTTTTT.

The V and J genes are TRBV12-3 or TRBV12-4 and TRBJ2-3; D remains unclear. V was cut by 5 bases and J by 0 bases, with 12 bases left in between. The CDR3 covers 15 residues. The CDR3 here is CASSAKSASTDTQYF. CDR3 bases: TGTGCCAGCAGTGCCAAATCAGCTAGCACAGATACGCAGTATTTT.

The chain uses TRBV5-1 and TRBJ1-1; perhaps TRBD1 as D (6 bases). V lost 1 base and J lost 10, with 26 bases in between. The CDR3 totals 17 residues. Germline loops: CDR1 SGHRS, CDR2 YFSETQ. This chain's CDR3 is CASSLMAPGRGTRGAFF. Here the CDR3 DNA reads TGCGCCAGCAGCTTGATGGCACCGGGACGGGGGACACGAGGAGCTTTCTTT. The entire variable domain, with the rest obtained from reference TRBV5-1 and TRBJ1-1, is as follows: KAGVTQTPRYLIKTRGQQVTLSCSPISGHRSVSWYQQTPGQGLQFLFEYFSETQRNKGNFPGRFSGRQFSNSRSEMNVSTLELGDSALYLCASSLMAPGRGTRGAFFGQGTRLTVV.

This clonotype has a handful of counts. The V gene is TRBV4-3, the J gene TRBJ2-1; tentatively, D is TRBD1 (5 bases). From germline, CDR1 is LGHNA and CDR2 YSLEER. V lost 4 bases and J 6 bases, leaving 10 bases between the germline ends. The CDR3 is 13 amino acids. The CDR3 bases are TGCGCCAGCAGCCCCAGGGTCCCCAATGAGCAGTTCTTC. It is translated as CASSPRVPNEQFF.

This sequence joins TRBV4-3 and TRBJ2-1; 8 bases map to TRBD2. The ends lost 3 bases at V and 4 bases at J; junction bases unmatched: 5. Per germline, CDR1 LGHNA and CDR2 YSLEER. This CDR3 has 15 amino acids. The CDR3 nucleotides read TGCGCCAGCAGCCACGTTAGCGGGAAATACAATGAGCAGTTCTTC. Translating gives CASSHVSGKYNEQFF.

The V call is TRBV7-9, the J call TRBJ1-1; D remains unclear. Germline-derived CDR1 and CDR2 are SEHNR and FQNEAQ (reference sequence). Trimming removed 3 bases at V and 6 bases at J, with 5 bases between. The CDR3 runs to 11 residues. CDR3 sequence: CASSLIAEAFF. In nucleotides, the CDR3 is TGTGCCAGCAGCTTGATCGCTGAAGCTTTCTTT. The full variable domain, with the rest looked up from reference TRBV7-9 and TRBJ1-1, is DTGVSQNPRHKITKRGQNVTFRCDPISEHNRLYWYRQTLGQGPEFLTYFQNEAQLEKSRLLSDRFSAERPKGSFSTLEIQRTEQGDSAMYLCASSLIAEAFFGQGTRLTVV.

This clonotype was picked up a small number of times. The J gene is TRBJ2-3, the V gene TRBV20-1; D is undetermined. Germline V gene lookup returns CDR1 DFQATT and CDR2 SNEGSKA (reference sequence). The length of the CDR3 is 12 residues. V was clipped by 5 bases and J by 7 bases, with 13 bases between them. This CDR3 reads CSAVAPGNTQYF. The CDR3 DNA reads as TGCAGTGCTGTCGCCCCCGGCAATACGCAGTATTTT.

The chain is built from TRBV5-1 and TRBJ2-3; 10 bases are a match to TRBD1. This CDR3 spans 15 amino acids. J gave up 4 bases and V 0 bases, and 2 bases lay outside the gene matches. Germline CDR1 and CDR2: SGHRS and YFSETQ. CDR3 sequence: CASSLGQGASDTQYF. CDR3 bases: TGCGCCAGCAGCTTGGGACAGGGGGCCTCAGATACGCAGTATTTT.

V usage is TRBV5-6 and J usage is TRBJ1-2; D possibly corresponds to TRBD1 (6 bases). Germline CDR1 reads SGHDT; CDR2 reads YYEEEE. V lost 4 bases and J lost 0, with 13 bases in between. The CDR3 consists of 15 residues. CDR3 sequence: CASSPSPGANYGYTF. The CDR3 DNA follows: TGTGCCAGCAGCCCTTCTCCAGGGGCTAACTATGGCTACACCTTC.

The table lists this clonotype with a few counts. The V gene is TRBV9, the J gene TRBJ2-5; no clear D gene. The germline gives CDR1 SGDLS, CDR2 YYNGEE. Deletions cut 3 bases from V and 2 bases from J, with 14 bases between. The CDR3 contains 15 residues. CDR3 amino acids: CASSALGHPQETQYF. CDR3 nucleotide sequence: TGTGCCAGCAGCGCCCTCGGGCATCCGCAAGAGACCCAGTACTTC.

The chain combines TRBV28 with TRBJ2-5, with 7 bases identical to TRBD1. The J call may not be correct, given that the DNA end is closer to TRBJ2-7. Germline assignment: CDR1 MDHEN and CDR2 SYDVKM. The CDR3 sequence is 14 residues long. The CDR3 reads CASSLTGKVGEQYF. CDR3 DNA sequence: TGTGCCAGCAGCCTGACAGGGAAAGTGGGCGAGCAGTACTTC.

The chain carries TRBV4-1 and TRBJ2-7; TRBD2 is a possible D gene (7 bases). This CDR3 is built from 15 residues. Germline V gives CDR1 MGHRA, CDR2 YSYEKL. V lost 4 bases and J lost 2, with 15 bases in between. CDR3 DNA: TGCGCCAGCAGCCTGATTGGGGGGGGCACCTACGAGCAGTACTTC. Its translation is CASSLIGGGTYEQYF.

This chain links TRBV6-5 with TRBJ2-1; the match to TRBD2 covers 10 bases. CDR1 and CDR2 from the germline V gene are MNHEY and SVGAGI. Losses at the gene ends were 0 bases for V and 12 bases for J; bases not matched to a gene: 14. The CDR3 length is 17 residues. The CDR3 is CASSYSGTSGNLGWQFF. The CDR3 DNA reads as TGTGCCAGCAGTTACTCAGGCACTAGCGGGAACCTCGGTTGGCAGTTCTTC.

The CDR3 loop reads CSARDMRASPGDTQYF. For the CDR3, the DNA is TGCAGTGCTAGAGACATGCGGGCCTCCCCTGGCGATACGCAGTATTTT. V gene TRBV20-1 combines with J gene TRBJ2-3; D is perhaps TRBD2 (5 bases). This CDR3 has 16 residues. Trimming took off 0 bases at V and 6 bases at J, with 19 bases between the two ends. Germline CDR1 DFQATT, CDR2 SNEGSKA (reference sequence).

This clonotype was found many times. The chain couples TRBV5-1 to TRBJ1-2, with no clear D. Germline assignment: CDR1 SGHRS and CDR2 YFSETQ. Trimming shortened V by 4 bases and J by 7 bases, and 14 bases separated the two germline ends. CDR3 length: 13 amino acids. CDR3 loop: CASSPDQVTGYTF. In nucleotides, the CDR3 is TGCGCCAGCAGCCCGGACCAGGTTACTGGCTACACCTTC.